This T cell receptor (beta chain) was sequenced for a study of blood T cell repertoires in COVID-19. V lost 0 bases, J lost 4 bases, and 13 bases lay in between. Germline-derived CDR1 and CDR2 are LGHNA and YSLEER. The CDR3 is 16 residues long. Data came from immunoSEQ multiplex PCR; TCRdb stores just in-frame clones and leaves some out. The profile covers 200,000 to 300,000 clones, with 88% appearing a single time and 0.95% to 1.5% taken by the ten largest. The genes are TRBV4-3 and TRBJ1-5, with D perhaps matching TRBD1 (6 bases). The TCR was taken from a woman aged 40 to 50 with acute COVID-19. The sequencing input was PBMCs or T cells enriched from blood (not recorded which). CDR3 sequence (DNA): TGCGCCAGCAGCCAAGATTCCGTAGGGGGAAATCAGCCCCAGCATTTT. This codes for CASSQDSVGGNQPQHF.